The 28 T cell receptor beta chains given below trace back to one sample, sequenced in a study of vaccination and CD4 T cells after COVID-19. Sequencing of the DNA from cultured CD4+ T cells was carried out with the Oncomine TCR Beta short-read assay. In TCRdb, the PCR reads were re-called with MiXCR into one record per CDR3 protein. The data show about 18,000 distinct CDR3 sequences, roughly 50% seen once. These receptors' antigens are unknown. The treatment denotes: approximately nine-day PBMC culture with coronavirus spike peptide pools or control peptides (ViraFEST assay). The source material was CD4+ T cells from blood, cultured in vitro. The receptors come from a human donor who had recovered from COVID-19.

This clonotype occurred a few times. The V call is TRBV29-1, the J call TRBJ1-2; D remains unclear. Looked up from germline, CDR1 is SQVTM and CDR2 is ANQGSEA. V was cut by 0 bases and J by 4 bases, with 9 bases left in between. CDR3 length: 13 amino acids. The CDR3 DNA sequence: TGCAGCGTTGAAGATTCAGGAAGCTATGGCTACACCTTC. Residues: CSVEDSGSYGYTF.

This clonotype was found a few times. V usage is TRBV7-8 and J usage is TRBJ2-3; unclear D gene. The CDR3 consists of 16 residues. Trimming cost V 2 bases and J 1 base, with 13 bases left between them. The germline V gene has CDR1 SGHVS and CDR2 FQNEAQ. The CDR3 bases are TGTGCCAGCAGCTTATCTCACCCGGTCGGCACAGATACGCAGTATTTT. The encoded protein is CASSLSHPVGTDTQYF.

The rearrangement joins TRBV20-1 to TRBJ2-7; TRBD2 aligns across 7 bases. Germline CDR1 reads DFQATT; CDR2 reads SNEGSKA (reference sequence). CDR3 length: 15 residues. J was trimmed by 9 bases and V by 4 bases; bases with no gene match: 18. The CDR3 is CSAISLRLAFQAQYF. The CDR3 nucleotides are TGCAGTGCTATTTCCCTTCGACTAGCATTCCAAGCGCAGTACTTC.

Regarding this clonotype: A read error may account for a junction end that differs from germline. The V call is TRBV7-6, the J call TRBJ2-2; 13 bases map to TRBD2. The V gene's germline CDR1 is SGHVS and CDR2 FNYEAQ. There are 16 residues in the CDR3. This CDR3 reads CASSLRLAGGTGELFF. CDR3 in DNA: TGTGCTAGCAGCTTAAGACTAGCGGGAGGTACCGGGGAGCTGTTTTTT.

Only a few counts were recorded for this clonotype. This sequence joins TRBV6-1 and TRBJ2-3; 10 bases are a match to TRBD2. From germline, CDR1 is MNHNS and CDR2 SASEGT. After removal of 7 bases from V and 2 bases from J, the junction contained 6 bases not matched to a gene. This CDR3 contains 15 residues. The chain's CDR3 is CASKRLAGDTDTQYF. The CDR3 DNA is TGTGCCAGCAAGAGGCTAGCGGGAGACACAGATACGCAGTATTTT.

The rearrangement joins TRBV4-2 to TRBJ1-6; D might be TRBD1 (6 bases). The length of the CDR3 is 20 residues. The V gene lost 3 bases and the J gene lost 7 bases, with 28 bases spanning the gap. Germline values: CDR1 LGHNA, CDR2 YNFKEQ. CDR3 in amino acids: CASSQIRGAGTPIPNSPLHF. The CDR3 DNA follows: TGTGCCAGCAGCCAGATCAGGGGTGCCGGGACACCGATCCCGAATTCACCCCTCCACTTT.

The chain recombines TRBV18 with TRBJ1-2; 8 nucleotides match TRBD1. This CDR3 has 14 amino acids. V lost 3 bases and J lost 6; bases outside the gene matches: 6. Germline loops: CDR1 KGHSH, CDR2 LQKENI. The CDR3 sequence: CASSPPGGAHGYTF. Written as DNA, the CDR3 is TGTGCCAGCTCACCCCCAGGGGGCGCCCATGGCTACACCTTC.

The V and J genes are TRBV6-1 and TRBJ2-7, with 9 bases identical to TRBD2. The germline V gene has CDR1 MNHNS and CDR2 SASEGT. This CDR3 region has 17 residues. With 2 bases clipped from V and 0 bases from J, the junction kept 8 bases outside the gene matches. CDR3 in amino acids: CASSEHGLALSSYEQYF. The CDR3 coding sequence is TGTGCCAGCAGTGAACACGGACTAGCGTTAAGCTCCTACGAGCAGTACTTC.

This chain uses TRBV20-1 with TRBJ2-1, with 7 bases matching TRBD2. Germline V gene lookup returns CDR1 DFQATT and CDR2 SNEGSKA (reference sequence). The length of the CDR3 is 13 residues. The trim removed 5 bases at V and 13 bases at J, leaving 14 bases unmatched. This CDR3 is CSACEGGPRVQFF. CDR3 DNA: TGCAGTGCTTGTGAGGGAGGGCCAAGGGTCCAGTTCTTC.

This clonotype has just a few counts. This chain's CDR3 is CATSDNRGQDYGYTF. DNA of the CDR3: TGTGCCACCAGTGACAACAGGGGGCAGGACTATGGCTACACCTTC. The rearrangement uses TRBV24-1 and TRBJ1-2; TRBD1 matches 9 bases. The CDR3 contains 15 residues. V shed 4 bases, J shed 3 bases, and the junction held 5 bases outside the gene matches. CDR1 and CDR2 from the germline V gene are KGHDR and SFDVKD.

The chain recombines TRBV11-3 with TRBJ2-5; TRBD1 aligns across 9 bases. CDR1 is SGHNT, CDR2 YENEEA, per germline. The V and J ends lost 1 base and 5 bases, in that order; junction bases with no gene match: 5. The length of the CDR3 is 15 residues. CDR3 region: CASSLVGTGLETQYF. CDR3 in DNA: TGTGCCAGCAGCTTAGTGGGGACAGGGTTGGAGACCCAGTACTTC.

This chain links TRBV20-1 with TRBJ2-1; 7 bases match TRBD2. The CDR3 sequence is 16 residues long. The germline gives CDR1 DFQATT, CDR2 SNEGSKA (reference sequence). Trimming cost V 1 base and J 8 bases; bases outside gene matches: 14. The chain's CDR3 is CSARAHPGGGLDEQFF. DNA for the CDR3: TGCAGTGCTAGAGCCCATCCGGGGGGTGGTCTCGATGAGCAGTTCTTC.

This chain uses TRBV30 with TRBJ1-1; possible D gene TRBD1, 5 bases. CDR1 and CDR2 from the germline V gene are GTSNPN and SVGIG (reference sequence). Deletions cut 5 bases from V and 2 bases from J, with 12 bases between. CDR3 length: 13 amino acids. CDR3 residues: CAWGDEANTEAFF. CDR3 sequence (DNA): TGTGCCTGGGGGGACGAAGCTAACACTGAAGCTTTCTTT. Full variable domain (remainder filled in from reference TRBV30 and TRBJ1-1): SQTIHQWPATLVQPVGSPLSLECTVEGTSNPNLYWYRQAAGRGLQLLFYSVGIGQISSEVPQNLSASRPQDRQFILSSKKLLLSDSGFYLCAWGDEANTEAFFGQGTRLTVV.

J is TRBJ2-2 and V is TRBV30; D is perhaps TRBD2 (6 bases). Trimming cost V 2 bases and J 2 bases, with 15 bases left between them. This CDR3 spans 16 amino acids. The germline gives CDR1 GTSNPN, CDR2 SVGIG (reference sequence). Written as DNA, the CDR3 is TGTGCCTGGAGTTCGGACTATGTCCCTAACACCGGGGAGCTGTTTTTT. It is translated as CAWSSDYVPNTGELFF.

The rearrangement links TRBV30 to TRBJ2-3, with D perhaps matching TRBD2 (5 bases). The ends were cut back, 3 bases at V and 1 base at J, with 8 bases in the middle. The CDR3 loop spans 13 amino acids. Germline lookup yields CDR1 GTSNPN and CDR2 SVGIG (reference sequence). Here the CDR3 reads CAWRDGGTDTQYF. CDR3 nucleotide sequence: TGTGCCTGGAGAGACGGGGGCACAGATACGCAGTATTTT. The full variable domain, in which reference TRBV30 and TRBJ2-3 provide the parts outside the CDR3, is SQTIHQWPATLVQPVGSPLSLECTVEGTSNPNLYWYRQAAGRGLQLLFYSVGIGQISSEVPQNLSASRPQDRQFILSSKKLLLSDSGFYLCAWRDGGTDTQYFGPGTRLTVL.

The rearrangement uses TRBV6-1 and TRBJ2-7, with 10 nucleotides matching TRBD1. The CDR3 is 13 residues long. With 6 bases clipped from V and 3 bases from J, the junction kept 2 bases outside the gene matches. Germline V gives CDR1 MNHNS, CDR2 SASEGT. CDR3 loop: CASRGQGNYEQYF. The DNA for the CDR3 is TGTGCCAGCAGGGGACAGGGGAACTACGAGCAGTACTTC.

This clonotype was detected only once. CDR3 DNA: TGCAGTGCTCTCAAGCCGGGACTAGCGGGAGCTTTCCTCTCCTACGAGCAGTACTTC. This encodes CSALKPGLAGAFLSYEQYF. The chain joins TRBV20-1 to TRBJ2-7; 14 nucleotides agree with TRBD2. Germline V gene lookup returns CDR1 DFQATT and CDR2 SNEGSKA (reference sequence). CDR3 length: 19 amino acids. The V gene end was trimmed by 5 bases and the J gene end by 0 bases; junction bases not matched to a gene: 15.

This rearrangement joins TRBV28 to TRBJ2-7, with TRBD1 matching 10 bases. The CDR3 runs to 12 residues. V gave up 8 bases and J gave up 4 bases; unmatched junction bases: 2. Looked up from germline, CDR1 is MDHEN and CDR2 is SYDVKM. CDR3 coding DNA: TGTGCCAGCGGGACAGGGGAATACGAGCAGTACTTC. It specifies CASGTGEYEQYF.

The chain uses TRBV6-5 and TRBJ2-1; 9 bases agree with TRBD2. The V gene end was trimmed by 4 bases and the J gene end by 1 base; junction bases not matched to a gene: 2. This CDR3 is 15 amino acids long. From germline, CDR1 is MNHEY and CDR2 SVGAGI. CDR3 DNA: TGTGCCAGCAGTTTTAGCGGGAGATCCTACAATGAGCAGTTCTTC. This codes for CASSFSGRSYNEQFF.

The CDR3 loop is CASSLFSSGTGSSGANVLTF. The CDR3 nucleotides are TGTGCCAGCAGTTTATTCTCCTCCGGGACTGGAAGCTCTGGGGCCAACGTCCTGACTTTC. The V and J genes are TRBV27 and TRBJ2-6; tentative D call: TRBD2 (6 bases). Germline loops: CDR1 MNHEY, CDR2 SMNVEV (reference sequence). This CDR3 comprises 20 residues. The V gene lost 1 base and the J gene lost 0 bases, with 19 bases spanning the gap.

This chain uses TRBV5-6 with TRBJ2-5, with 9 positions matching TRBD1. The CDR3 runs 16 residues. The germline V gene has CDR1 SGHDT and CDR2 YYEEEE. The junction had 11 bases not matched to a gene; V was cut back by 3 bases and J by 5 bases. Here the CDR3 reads CASSSSGQGLRETQYF. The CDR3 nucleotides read TGTGCCAGCAGCTCGTCGGGACAGGGACTTCGGGAGACCCAGTACTTC.

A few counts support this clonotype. CDR3 residues: CASSQQPLTPPDEQYF. The CDR3 DNA is TGTGCCAGCAGCCAACAACCGCTCACACCTCCCGACGAGCAGTACTTC. The rearrangement uses TRBV3-1 and TRBJ2-7; D not certain. V lost 2 bases and J 5 bases, leaving 19 bases between the germline ends. Germline CDR1 is LGHDT and CDR2 is YNNKEL (reference sequence). This CDR3 has 16 residues.

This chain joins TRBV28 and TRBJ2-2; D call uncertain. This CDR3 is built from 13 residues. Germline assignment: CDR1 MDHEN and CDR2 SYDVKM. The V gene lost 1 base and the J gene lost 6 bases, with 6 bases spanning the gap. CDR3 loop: CASSLYLSGELFF. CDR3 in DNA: TGTGCCAGCAGTTTATATTTATCCGGGGAGCTGTTTTTT.

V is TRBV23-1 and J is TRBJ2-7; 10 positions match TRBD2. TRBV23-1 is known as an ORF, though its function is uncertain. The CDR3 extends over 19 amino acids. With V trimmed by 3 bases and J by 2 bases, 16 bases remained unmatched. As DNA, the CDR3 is TGCGCCAGCAGTCAGCCCCGGTTGCTAGCGGGAGAGAAAGCCTACGAGCAGTACTTC. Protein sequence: CASSQPRLLAGEKAYEQYF.

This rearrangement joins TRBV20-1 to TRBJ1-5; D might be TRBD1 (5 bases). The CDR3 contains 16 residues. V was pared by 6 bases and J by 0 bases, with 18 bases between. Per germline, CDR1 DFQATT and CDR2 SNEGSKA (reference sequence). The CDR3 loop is CSAIQEGRNSNQPQHF. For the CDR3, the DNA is TGCAGTGCCATTCAGGAGGGGCGGAATAGCAATCAGCCCCAGCATTTT.

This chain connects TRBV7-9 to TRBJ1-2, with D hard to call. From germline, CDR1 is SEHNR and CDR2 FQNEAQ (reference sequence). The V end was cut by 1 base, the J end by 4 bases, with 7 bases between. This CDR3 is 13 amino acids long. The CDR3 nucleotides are TGTGCCAGCAGCTTAGGGAGTCTCTATGGCTACACCTTC. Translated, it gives CASSLGSLYGYTF. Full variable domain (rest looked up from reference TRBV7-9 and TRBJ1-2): DTGVSQNPRHKITKRGQNVTFRCDPISEHNRLYWYRQTLGQGPEFLTYFQNEAQLEKSRLLSDRFSAERPKGSFSTLEIQRTEQGDSAMYLCASSLGSLYGYTFGSGTRLTVV.

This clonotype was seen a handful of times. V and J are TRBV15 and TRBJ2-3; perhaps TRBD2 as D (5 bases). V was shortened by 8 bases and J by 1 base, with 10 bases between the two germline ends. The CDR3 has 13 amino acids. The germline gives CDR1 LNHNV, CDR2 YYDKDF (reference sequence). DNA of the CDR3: TGTGCCACCGGACTCCAAGGCACAGATACGCAGTATTTT. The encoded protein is CATGLQGTDTQYF.

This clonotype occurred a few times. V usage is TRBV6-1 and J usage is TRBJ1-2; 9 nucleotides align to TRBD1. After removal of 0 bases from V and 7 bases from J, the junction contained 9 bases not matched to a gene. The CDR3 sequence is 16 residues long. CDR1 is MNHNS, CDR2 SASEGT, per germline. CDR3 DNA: TGTGCCAGCAGTGAAGCAGGAACGGACAGGGGCAGTGGCTACACCTTC. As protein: CASSEAGTDRGSGYTF.